Following are 5 T cell receptor beta chains from one sample sequenced in a study of T-cell memory formation after mild COVID-19. TCRdb re-called the 5' RACE reads with MiXCR, one entry per CDR3 protein. This sample yields about 340,000 distinct CDR3 sequences, of which approximately 15% are seen a single time; approximately 20% belongs to the top ten. Material for sequencing was PBMCs or a T cell subset sorted from them (not recorded which). Receptors originate from a man younger than 35 who had mild COVID-19 (a few samples of this study predate the infection). Cell type and time point are not known.

This clonotype was recorded a few times. The rearrangement links TRBV3-1 to TRBJ2-3; unclear D gene. Between the trimmed V and J ends, which lost 2 bases and 2 bases, there was a span of 17 bases. Germline V gene sequence: CDR1 LGHDT, CDR2 YNNKEL (reference sequence). CDR3 length: 17 residues. This chain's CDR3 is CASSQPDDVFYTDTQYF. CDR3 nucleotide sequence: TGTGCCAGCAGCCAACCCGACGACGTATTTTACACAGATACGCAGTATTTT.

Only a few counts were recorded for this clonotype. CDR3 coding DNA: TGTGCCAGCAGCCAACGGTGGCAGGACACAGATACGCAGTATTTT. It encodes CASSQRWQDTDTQYF. This rearrangement joins TRBV4-2 to TRBJ2-3, with unresolved D. The germline V and J ends were trimmed by 2 bases and 2 bases, with 11 bases remaining between them. CDR1 and CDR2 from the germline V gene are LGHNA and YNFKEQ. The CDR3 consists of 15 residues.

This clonotype turned up a few times. The chain uses TRBV6-5 and TRBJ1-6; 7 bases are a match to TRBD1. This CDR3 has 15 residues. Unmatched junction bases numbered 8, after V lost 5 bases and J lost 7 bases. Germline values: CDR1 MNHEY, CDR2 SVGAGI. Here the CDR3 reads CASSRTGTANSPLHF. CDR3 nucleotides: TGTGCCAGCAGTCGAACCGGGACAGCAAATTCACCCCTCCACTTT.

This sequence joins TRBV29-1 and TRBJ2-3, with 7 nucleotides matching TRBD2. CDR3 length: 14 residues. The germline V gene encodes CDR1 SQVTM and CDR2 ANQGSEA. The J segment lost 2 bases and the V segment lost 2 bases, leaving 4 bases of the junction unmatched. CDR3 sequence: CSVERGDFTDTQYF. The CDR3, as DNA: TGCAGCGTTGAACGGGGGGATTTCACAGATACGCAGTATTTT.

This clonotype was seen only a few times. The V and J genes are TRBV11-2 and TRBJ2-5; D is perhaps TRBD2 (6 bases). Trimming left V 3 bases short and J 2 bases short, with 7 bases between. The CDR3 has 13 residues. The V gene's germline CDR1 is SGHAT and CDR2 FQNNGV. The CDR3 DNA follows: TGTGCCAGCAGCTTCCGGGAGCAAGAGACCCAGTACTTC. Residues: CASSFREQETQYF. The variable domain in full, with the rest retrieved from reference TRBV11-2 and TRBJ2-5, is EAGVAQSPRYKIIEKRQSVAFWCNPISGHATLYWYQQILGQGPKLLIQFQNNGVVDDSQLPKDRFSAERLKGVDSTLKIQPAKLEDSAVYLCASSFREQETQYFGPGTRLLVL.